A selection of T cell receptor beta chains follows, all from one sample in a study of technical replicates of blood from a handful of donors. Measured with immunoSEQ multiplex PCR; TCRdb has only the in-frame clones, and not every one. The top ten hold more than 0.15% of the sample, which has 70,000 to 85,000 clones, 97% seen once. The sequencing input was T cells isolated from PBMCs. The source of these receptors is a human donor in good health. CDR3s include the opening cysteine and the closing phenylalanine or tryptophan. D genes are given only for firm matches. Not all rows give a size; the values are once, few, many and, for expanded clones, a class.

TRBV7-3	TRBJ2-2	TRBD2	NA	TGTGCCAGCAGCGCCTTAGCGGGGGGTATCACCGGGGAGCTGTTTTTT	CASSALAGGITGELFF
TRBV5-1	TRBJ1-1	NA	few	TGCGCCAGCAGCTTGGCATGGGGGAGGATGAACACTGAAGCTTTCTTT	CASSLAWGRMNTEAFF
TRBV19	TRBJ2-2	TRBD2	NA	TGTGCCACCCGGGGGGGCTACACCGGGGAGCTGTTTTTT	CATRGGYTGELFF
TRBV7-8	TRBJ2-5	NA	NA	TGTGCCAGCAGCTTAGGGAGGGGCCAAGAGACCCAGTACTTC	CASSLGRGQETQYF
TRBV12-5	TRBJ1-2	NA	NA	TGTGCTAGTGGTTTGCTCCGTAACCGGAACTATGGCTACACCTTC	CASGLLRNRNYGYTF
TRBV7-9	TRBJ2-7	NA	NA	TGTGCCAGCAGCTCGGCCGGGACTCCGAGCTCCTACGAGCAGTACTTC	CASSSAGTPSSYEQYF
TRBV5-1	TRBJ2-1	NA	once	TGCGCCAGCAGCTTGCTGTGGAGCTCCTACAATGAGCAGTTCTTC	CASSLLWSSYNEQFF
TRBV7-9	TRBJ2-1	NA	once	TGTGCCAGCAGCTCGGGACTCGACGGGGGAGAGCAGTTCTTC	CASSSGLDGGEQFF
TRBV10-1	TRBJ1-2	NA	NA	TGCGCCAGCAGTGAGGGACAGACGTACTATGGCTACACCTTC	CASSEGQTYYGYTF
TRBV10-1	TRBJ1-5	NA	NA	TGCGCCAGAGTCGGGAACAGCGCTATTGTCAATAGCAATCAGCCCCAGCATTTT	CARVGNSAIVNSNQPQHF
TRBV25-1	TRBJ1-4	NA	NA	TGTGCCAGCAGTGAATATCAGGGTATCAATGAAAAACTGTTTTTT	CASSEYQGINEKLFF
TRBV9	TRBJ1-1	TRBD1	NA	TGTGCCAGCAGCGTAGATCCTACGGGATACAGGACAGGGAATGAAGCTTTCTTT	CASSVDPTGYRTGNEAFF
TRBV6-5	TRBJ1-1	NA	NA	TGTGCCAGCACCGGGGGGACTGAAGCTTTCTTT	CASTGGTEAFF
TRBV28	TRBJ2-3	TRBD2	NA	TGTGCCAGCAGTTTTAGCGGGGCCACAGATACGCAGTATTTT	CASSFSGATDTQYF
TRBV9	TRBJ2-3	NA	NA	TGTGCCAGCAGCATCAGGGGAAGTGGGCTAGGGGTCTCAGATACGCAGTATTTT	CASSIRGSGLGVSDTQYF
TRBV28	TRBJ1-5	NA	NA	TGTGCCAGCAGCAGTTTCCCACGGCGGGCCCATAGCAATCAGCCCCAGCATTTT	CASSSFPRRAHSNQPQHF
TRBV9	TRBJ2-5	TRBD1	NA	TGTGCCAGCAGCGTAGAGGACAGGGAAGAGACCCAGTACTTC	CASSVEDREETQYF
TRBV10-1	TRBJ1-6	NA	NA	TGCGCCAGCAGTGACAGAGGCAATAATTCACCCCTCCACTTT	CASSDRGNNSPLHF
TRBV27	TRBJ2-2	NA	NA	TGTGCCAGCAGTCGGTGGCAGGGAAGCACCGGGGAGCTGTTTTTT	CASSRWQGSTGELFF
TRBV18	TRBJ1-5	TRBD1	NA	TGTGCCAGCTCACCCGGACAGGGGGTTTATCAGCCCCAGCATTTT	CASSPGQGVYQPQHF
TRBV14	TRBJ2-3	TRBD2	NA	TGTGCCAGCAGCCGTTGGACTAGCCGAGCGGATACGCAGTATTTT	CASSRWTSRADTQYF
TRBV19	TRBJ2-7	NA	NA	TGTGCCAGTAGTATGCAGGGGCTTGGCGAGCAGTACTTC	CASSMQGLGEQYF
TRBV7-9	TRBJ2-5	NA	once	TGTGCCAGCACGGCTAGACAAGAGACCCAGTACTTC	CASTARQETQYF
TRBV5-1	TRBJ2-2	TRBD1	NA	TGCGCCAGCAGCTCCGGACAGGGGGCCTTCACCGGGGAGCTGTTTTTT	CASSSGQGAFTGELFF
TRBV29-1	TRBJ1-2	NA	NA	TGCAGCGTGGCAGGGCATAGGTCCCAATACTATGGCTACACCTTC	CSVAGHRSQYYGYTF
TRBV19	TRBJ1-5	TRBD1	NA	TGTGCCAGTAACCGTTCGGGACAGGGGAATCAGCCCCAGCATTTT	CASNRSGQGNQPQHF
TRBV6-1	TRBJ2-7	NA	NA	TGTGCCAGCAGTGATAATATGTATTACGAGCAGTACTTC	CASSDNMYYEQYF
TRBV20-1	TRBJ2-7	NA	NA	TGCAGTGCTCAGACTTTCAACGAGCAGTACTTC	CSAQTFNEQYF
TRBV7-9	TRBJ1-1	NA	NA	TGTGCCAGCAGCTTAGCTAGAAGAACTACCTTGAGTCCGGACACTGAAGCTTTCTTT	CASSLARRTTLSPDTEAFF
TRBV4-1	TRBJ2-7	TRBD2	NA	TGCGCCAGCAGCCACGAGCCCATCGGACTAGCGAGATCCTACGAGCAGTACTTC	CASSHEPIGLARSYEQYF
TRBV6-5	TRBJ2-3	TRBD1	NA	TGTGCCAGCAGTTACTCAGGGACAGGGGTTCGTGATACGCAGTATTTT	CASSYSGTGVRDTQYF
TRBV29-1	TRBJ2-5	NA	NA	TGCAGCGTCGGCAGGGGGGAATCTCGGGGGGAGACCCAGTACTTC	CSVGRGESRGETQYF
TRBV27	TRBJ1-1	NA	NA	TGTGCCAGCAGTTTAGCGGGGACCATGAACACTGAAGCTTTCTTT	CASSLAGTMNTEAFF